This T cell receptor beta chain appears in the sequencing data of a study of T-cell memory formation after mild COVID-19. Turning to the study itself: TCR clusters showed largely donor specificity.

Via MiXCR, TCRdb re-called the 5' RACE reads, giving one row per CDR3 protein. The sample lists 95,000 to 120,000 distinct CDR3 sequences; 20% to 25% were seen once. The V end lost 5 bases, the J end lost 5 bases, and 19 bases lay between the germline ends. The CDR3 extends over 16 amino acids. From germline, CDR1 is PRHDT and CDR2 FYEKMQ (reference sequence). Study-wide points: Later expanders leaned CD4+, whereas day 15 to 85 contracting clones were balanced CD4/CD8. Among CD4+ contracting clones, most were CM and EM, and CD8+ ones EMRA. Cross-reactive memory apparently joined, as some responding clones appeared in pre-infection memory.

About this clonotype itself: What it binds is unknown.

The rearrangement links TRBV13 to TRBJ2-1, with D perhaps TRBD2 (6 bases). The receptor comes from a man aged 18 to 30 who had mild COVID-19 (a few samples of this study predate the infection). Cell type and time point are not known. Input material: PBMCs or a T cell subset sorted from them (not recorded which). CDR3 coding DNA: TGTGCCAGCAGCCCCGCCATGGGACTCGGAAACAATGAGCAGTTCTTC. Its translation: CASSPAMGLGNNEQFF.